This TCR beta chain was documented in a study of cytotoxic CD8 clonotypes in ibrutinib-treated CLL. Study-wide background: Among responders, some 25 were partial and 2 complete; after median roughly 68 months, about 15 stayed remitted and some twelve progressed. Samples averaged 255,043 productive templates and approximately 100,000 productive rearrangements. Overall study findings and caveats: Clonality went higher at ibrutinib response and then dropped back toward baseline at progression.

Generated by immunoSEQ multiplex PCR, the TCRdb table keeps only in-frame clones and is missing some. This sample has 200,000 to 250,000 clones, with roughly 73% found just once. Points on this clone: The antigen is not known.

CDR3 length: 16 amino acids. J lost 4 bases, V lost 10 bases, and 14 bases had no gene match. Germline CDR1 is PRHDT and CDR2 is FYEKMQ (reference sequence). From cryopreserved PBMCs came about 2.1 micrograms of genomic DNA used for TCR beta libraries. This specimen consisted of PBMCs, obtained after 12 months of ibrutinib treatment. J is TRBJ2-3 and V is TRBV13; 10 positions agree with TRBD1. The receptor was derived from a human donor with chronic lymphocytic leukemia. CDR3 nucleotide sequence: TGTGCCACCACAGCTTTCGGGACAGGGGTGGCAGATACGCAGTATTTT. Residues: CATTAFGTGVADTQYF. Full variable domain (missing parts from reference TRBV13 and TRBJ2-3): AAGVIQSPRHLIKEKRETATLKCYPIPRHDTVYWYQQGPGQDPQFLISFYEKMQSDKGSIPDRFSAQQFSDYHSELNMSSLELGDSALYFCATTAFGTGVADTQYFGPGTRLTVL.